This TCR beta chain was observed in a study of blood T cells in healthy people across ages. General observations from the study: With unsorted PBMCs, a conclusive comparison of naive versus antigen-experienced cells was not possible.

Together with a sample-barcoded 5' primer, a J-beta primer mix was included in a second PCR lasting about 7 to 12 cycles. TCRdb processed the 5' RACE reads anew with MiXCR; each CDR3 protein has one entry. The data hold about 1.6 million distinct CDR3 sequences, with about 31% observed a single time. In this sample, this clonotype turned up many times. Its antigen is still unknown. Germline V CDR1 and CDR2: SQVTM, ANQGSEA. Unmatched junction bases numbered 5, after V lost 6 bases and J lost 4 bases. This CDR3 contains 12 residues. This clonotype originated in a woman in her 30s in good health. The specimen was blood. V is TRBV29-1 and J is TRBJ2-5; 7 positions agree with TRBD1. The CDR3 nucleotides read TGCAGCGTCAGGGGGATTGGAGAGACCCAGTACTTC. It specifies CSVRGIGETQYF.